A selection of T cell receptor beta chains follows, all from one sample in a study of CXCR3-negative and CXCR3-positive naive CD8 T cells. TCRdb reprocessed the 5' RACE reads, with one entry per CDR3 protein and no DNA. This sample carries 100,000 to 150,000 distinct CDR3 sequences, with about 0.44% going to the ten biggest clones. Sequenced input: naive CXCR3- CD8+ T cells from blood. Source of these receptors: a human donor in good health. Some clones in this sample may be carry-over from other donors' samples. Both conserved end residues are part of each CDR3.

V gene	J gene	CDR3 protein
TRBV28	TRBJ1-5	CASSKVRGQTSYSNQPQHF
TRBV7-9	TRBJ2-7	CASSPGLVYEQYF
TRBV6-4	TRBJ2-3	CASSDSGRVTDTQYF
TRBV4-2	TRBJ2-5	CASSQGAGSGETQYF
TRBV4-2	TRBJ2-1	CASSPLADRSYNEQFF
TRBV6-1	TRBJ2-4	CASTGAKNIQYF
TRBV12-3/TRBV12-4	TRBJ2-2	CASSRTLAGDFYELFF
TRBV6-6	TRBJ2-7	CASRGPRTETYEQYF
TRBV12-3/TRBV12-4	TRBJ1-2	CASSPSTFNYGYTF
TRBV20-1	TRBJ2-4	CSAREERLGDRTKNIQYF
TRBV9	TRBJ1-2	CASRGNYGYTF
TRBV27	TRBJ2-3	CASSTRVADTQYF
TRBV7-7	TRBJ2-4	CASSLKGVAKNIQYF
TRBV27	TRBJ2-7	CASSPDRGRWIYEQYF
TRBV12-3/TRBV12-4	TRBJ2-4	CASSPSNIQYF
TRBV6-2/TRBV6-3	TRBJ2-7	CASSPRQYEQYF
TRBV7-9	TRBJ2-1	CASSHTLAGGKVTSSYNEQFF
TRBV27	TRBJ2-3	CASSLIAGTPSTDTQYF
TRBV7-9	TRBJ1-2	CASSPPGLNYGYTF
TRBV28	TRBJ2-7	CASSLGGVAYEQYF
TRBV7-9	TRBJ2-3	CASSLGDLLNTQYF
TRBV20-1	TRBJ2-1	CSARPLGRADNEQFF
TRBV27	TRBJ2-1	CASSLRGANEQFF
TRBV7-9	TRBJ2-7	CASSSLAGGAYEQYF
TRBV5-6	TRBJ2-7	CASSSTGKPYEQYF
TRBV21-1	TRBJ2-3	CASSRGSSTDTQYF
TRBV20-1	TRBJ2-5	CSARAAGEIQETQYF
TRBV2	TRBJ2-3	CASSESQQAPFDTQYF
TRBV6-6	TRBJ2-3	CASFPIQGTSTDTQYF
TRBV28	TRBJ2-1	CASSQGVDEQFF
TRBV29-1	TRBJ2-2	CSASDTGELFF
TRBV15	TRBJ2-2	CATSRGKLAGGGELFF
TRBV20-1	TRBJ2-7	CSARPQGWEQYF
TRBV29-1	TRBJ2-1	CSVELGRGHSYNEQFF
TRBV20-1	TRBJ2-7	CSARDPGVYEQYF
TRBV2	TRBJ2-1	CASIPLAGELSYNEQFF
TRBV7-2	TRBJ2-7	CASSLVGVGNEQYF
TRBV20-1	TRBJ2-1	CSASEPREANEQFF
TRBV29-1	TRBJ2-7	CSVEDYRGDSYEQYF
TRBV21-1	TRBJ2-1	CASSKGQGTSYNEQFF
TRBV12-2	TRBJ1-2	CASRLARTGYGYTF
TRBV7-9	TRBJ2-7	CASSPERGDPYEQYF
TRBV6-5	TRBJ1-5	CASSYSMGAPNQPQHF
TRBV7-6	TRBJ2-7	CASSLADSTYEQYF
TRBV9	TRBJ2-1	CASSVVGGPDNEQFF
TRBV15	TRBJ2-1	CATSATYNEQFF
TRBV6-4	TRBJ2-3	CASSSSGTSAADTQYF